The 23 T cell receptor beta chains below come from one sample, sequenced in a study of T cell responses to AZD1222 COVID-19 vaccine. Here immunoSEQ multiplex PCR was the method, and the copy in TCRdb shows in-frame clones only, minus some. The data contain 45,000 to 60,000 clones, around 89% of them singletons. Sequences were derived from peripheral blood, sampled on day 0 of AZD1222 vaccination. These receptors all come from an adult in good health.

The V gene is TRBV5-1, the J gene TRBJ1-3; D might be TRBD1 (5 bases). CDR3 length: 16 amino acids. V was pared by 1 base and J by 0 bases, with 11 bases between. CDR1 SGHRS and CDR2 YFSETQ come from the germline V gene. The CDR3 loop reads CASSLTGGASGNTIYF. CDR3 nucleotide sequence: TGCGCCAGCAGCTTGACGGGAGGGGCCTCTGGAAACACCATATATTTT.

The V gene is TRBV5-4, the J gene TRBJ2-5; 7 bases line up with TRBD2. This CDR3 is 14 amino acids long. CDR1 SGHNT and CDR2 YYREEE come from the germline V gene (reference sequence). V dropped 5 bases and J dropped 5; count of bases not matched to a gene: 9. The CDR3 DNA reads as TGTGCCAGCAGGGACGGACTAGATCGTGAGACCCAGTACTTC. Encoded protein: CASRDGLDRETQYF.

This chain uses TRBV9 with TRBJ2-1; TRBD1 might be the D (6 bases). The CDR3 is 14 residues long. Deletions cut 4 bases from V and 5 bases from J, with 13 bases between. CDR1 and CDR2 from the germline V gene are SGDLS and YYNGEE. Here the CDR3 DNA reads TGTGCCAGCAGCTCCCGGACAGCAGACAATGAGCAGTTCTTC. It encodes CASSSRTADNEQFF.

The CDR3 region is CASSVGTGEKLFF. CDR3 nucleotides: TGTGCCAGCAGCGTTGGCACAGGGGAAAAACTGTTTTTT. The V and J genes are TRBV9 and TRBJ1-4; TRBD1 is a possible D gene (6 bases). V was trimmed by 2 bases and J by 8 bases, leaving 10 bases between them. Germline V gene sequence: CDR1 SGDLS, CDR2 YYNGEE. The CDR3 length is 13 residues.

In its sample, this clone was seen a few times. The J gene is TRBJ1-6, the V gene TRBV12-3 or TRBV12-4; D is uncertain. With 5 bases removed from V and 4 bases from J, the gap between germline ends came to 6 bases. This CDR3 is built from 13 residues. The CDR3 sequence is CASSGLYNSPLHF. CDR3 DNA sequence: TGTGCCAGCAGTGGCCTGTATAATTCACCCCTCCACTTT.

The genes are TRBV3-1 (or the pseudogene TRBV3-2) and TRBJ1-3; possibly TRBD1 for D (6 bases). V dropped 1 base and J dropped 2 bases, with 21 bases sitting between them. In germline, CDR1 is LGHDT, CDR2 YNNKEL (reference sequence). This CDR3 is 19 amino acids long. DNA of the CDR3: TGTGCCAGCAGCCAAGTCGGTGGGGGTTGGGGGGCTACTGGAAACACCATATATTTT. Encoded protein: CASSQVGGGWGATGNTIYF.

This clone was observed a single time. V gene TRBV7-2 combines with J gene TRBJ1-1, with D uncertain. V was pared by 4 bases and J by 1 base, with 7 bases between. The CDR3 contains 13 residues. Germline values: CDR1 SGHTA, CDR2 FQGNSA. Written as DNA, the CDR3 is TGTGCCAGCAGCTCACATTGGAACACTGAAGCTTTCTTT. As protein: CASSSHWNTEAFF. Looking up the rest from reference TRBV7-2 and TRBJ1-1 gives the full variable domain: GAGVSQSPSNKVTEKGKDVELRCDPISGHTALYWYRQSLGQGLEFLIYFQGNSAPDKSGLPSDRFSAERTGGSVSTLTIQRTQQEDSAVYLCASSSHWNTEAFFGQGTRLTVV.

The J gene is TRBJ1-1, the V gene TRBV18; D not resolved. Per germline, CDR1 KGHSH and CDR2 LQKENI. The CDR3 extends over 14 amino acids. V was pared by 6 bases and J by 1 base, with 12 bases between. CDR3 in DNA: TGTGCCAGCTCGCAAAGTCTGGAGAACACTGAAGCTTTCTTT. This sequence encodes CASSQSLENTEAFF.

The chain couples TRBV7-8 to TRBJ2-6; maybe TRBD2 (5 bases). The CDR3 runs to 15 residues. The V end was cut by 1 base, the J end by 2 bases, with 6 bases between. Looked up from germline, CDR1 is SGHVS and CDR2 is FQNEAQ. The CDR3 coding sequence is TGTGCCAGCAGCTTAGGAGGGACTGGGGCCAACGTCCTGACTTTC. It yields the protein CASSLGGTGANVLTF.

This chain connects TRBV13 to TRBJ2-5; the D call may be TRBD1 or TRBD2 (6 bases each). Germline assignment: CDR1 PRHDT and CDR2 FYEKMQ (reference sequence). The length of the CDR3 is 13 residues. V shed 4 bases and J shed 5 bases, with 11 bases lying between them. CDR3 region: CASSSGGGETQYF. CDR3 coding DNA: TGTGCCAGCAGCTCCGGGGGCGGGGAGACCCAGTACTTC.

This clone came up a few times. CDR3 sequence reads: CASSHQDGGPSYEQYF. The CDR3 DNA reads TGTGCCAGCAGCCACCAGGACGGAGGACCCTCCTACGAGCAGTACTTC. The chain joins TRBV3-1 (or the pseudogene TRBV3-2) to TRBJ2-7; D may be TRBD2 (5 bases). The CDR3 covers 16 residues. V lost 3 bases and J lost 0, with 15 bases in between. Looked up from germline, CDR1 is LGHDT and CDR2 is YNNKEL (reference sequence).

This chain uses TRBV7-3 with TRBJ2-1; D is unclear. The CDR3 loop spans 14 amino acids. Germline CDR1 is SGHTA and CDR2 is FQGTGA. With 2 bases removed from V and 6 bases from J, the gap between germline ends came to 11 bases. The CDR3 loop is CASSLSATPNEQFF. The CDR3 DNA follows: TGTGCCAGCAGCTTATCGGCTACCCCCAATGAGCAGTTCTTC. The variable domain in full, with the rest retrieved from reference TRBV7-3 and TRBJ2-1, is GAGVSQTPSNKVTEKGKYVELRCDPISGHTALYWYRQSLGQGPEFLIYFQGTGAADDSGLPNDRFFAVRPEGSVSTLKIQRTERGDSAVYLCASSLSATPNEQFFGPGTRLTVL.

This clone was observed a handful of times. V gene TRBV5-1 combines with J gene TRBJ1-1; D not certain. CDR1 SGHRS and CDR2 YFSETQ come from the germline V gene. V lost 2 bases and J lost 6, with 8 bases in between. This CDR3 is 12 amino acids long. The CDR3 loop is CASSFSGAEAFF. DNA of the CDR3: TGCGCCAGCAGCTTTTCCGGGGCTGAAGCTTTCTTT.

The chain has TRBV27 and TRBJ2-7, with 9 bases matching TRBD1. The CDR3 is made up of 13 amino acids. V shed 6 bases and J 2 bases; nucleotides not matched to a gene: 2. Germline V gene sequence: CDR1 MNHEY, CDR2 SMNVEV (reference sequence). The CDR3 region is CASRRTGAYEQYF. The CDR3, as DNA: TGTGCCAGCAGGAGGACAGGGGCCTACGAGCAGTACTTC.

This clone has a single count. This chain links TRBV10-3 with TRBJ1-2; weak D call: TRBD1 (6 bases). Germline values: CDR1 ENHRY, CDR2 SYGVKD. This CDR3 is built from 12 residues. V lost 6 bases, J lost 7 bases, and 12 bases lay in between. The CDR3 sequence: CAIRSDSSGYTF. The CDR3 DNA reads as TGTGCCATCAGATCGGACAGTAGTGGCTACACCTTC.

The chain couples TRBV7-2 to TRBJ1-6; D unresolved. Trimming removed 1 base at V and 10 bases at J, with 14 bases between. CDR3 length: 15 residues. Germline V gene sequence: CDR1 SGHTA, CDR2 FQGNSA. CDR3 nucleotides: TGTGCCAGCAGCTTAGGGTCGGGGTCCGGCTCACCCCTCCACTTT. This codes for CASSLGSGSGSPLHF.

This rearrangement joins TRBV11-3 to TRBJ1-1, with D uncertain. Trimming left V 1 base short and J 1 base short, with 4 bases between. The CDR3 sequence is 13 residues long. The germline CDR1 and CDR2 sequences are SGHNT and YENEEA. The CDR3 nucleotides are TGTGCCAGCAGCTTAGTAAGGAACACTGAAGCTTTCTTT. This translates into CASSLVRNTEAFF.

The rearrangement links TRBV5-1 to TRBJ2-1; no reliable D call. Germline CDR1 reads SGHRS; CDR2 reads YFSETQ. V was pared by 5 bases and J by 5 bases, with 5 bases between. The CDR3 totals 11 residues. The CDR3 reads CASRFDNEQFF. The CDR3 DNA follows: TGCGCCAGCAGGTTCGACAATGAGCAGTTCTTC.

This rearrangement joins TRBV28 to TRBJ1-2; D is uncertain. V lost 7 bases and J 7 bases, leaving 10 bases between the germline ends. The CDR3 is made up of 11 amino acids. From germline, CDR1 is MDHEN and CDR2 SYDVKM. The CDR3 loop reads CASTQLGGYTF. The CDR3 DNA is TGTGCCAGCACTCAACTGGGTGGCTACACCTTC.

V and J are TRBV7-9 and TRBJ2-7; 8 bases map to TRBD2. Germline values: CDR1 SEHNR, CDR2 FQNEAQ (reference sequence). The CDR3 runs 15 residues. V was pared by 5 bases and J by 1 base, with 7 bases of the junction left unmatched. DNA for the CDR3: TGTGCCAGCAGCATTGGAGCGGGAGTGTCCTACGAGCAGTACTTC. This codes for CASSIGAGVSYEQYF.

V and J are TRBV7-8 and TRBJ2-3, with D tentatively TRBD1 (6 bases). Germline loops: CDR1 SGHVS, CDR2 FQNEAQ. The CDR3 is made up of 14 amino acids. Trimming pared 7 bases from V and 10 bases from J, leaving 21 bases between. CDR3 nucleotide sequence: TGTGCCAGCACCCTCCGGGACACCCCAGCGGCGCAGTATTTT. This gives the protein CASTLRDTPAAQYF.

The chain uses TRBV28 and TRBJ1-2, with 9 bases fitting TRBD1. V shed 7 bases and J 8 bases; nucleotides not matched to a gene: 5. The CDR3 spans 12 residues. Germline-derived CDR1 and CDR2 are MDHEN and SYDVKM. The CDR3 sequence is CASTTGGVGYTF. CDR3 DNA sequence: TGTGCCAGCACTACAGGGGGCGTGGGCTACACCTTC.

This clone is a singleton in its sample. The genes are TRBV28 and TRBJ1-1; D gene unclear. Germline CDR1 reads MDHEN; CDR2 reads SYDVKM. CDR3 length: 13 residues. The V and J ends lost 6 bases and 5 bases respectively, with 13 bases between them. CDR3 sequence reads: CASRQQGSTEAFF. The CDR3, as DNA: TGTGCCAGCAGGCAGCAAGGGTCGACTGAAGCTTTCTTT.